This T cell receptor (beta chain) originates from a study of cytomegalovirus exposure and HLA in healthy donors. Broader study findings: CMV serostatus was the only recorded immune exposure for donors. Later analysis demonstrated an association between a missense DCLRE1C variant and TCR beta V- and J-gene trimming. Roughly even sequencing depth across donors was the assumption behind the presence/absence analyses.

A note on this clone: The antigen is undetermined. Compared with germline, one end of the junction differs, possibly owing to a read error.

PCR employed 60 Vbeta and 13 Jbeta primers. Assay used: immunoSEQ multiplex PCR; TCRdb lists only in-frame clones, some missing. The profile shows under 150,000 clones, 60% to 80% of them singletons. Healthy bone marrow donors made up the donors. This CDR3 spans 15 amino acids. Germline V lookup: CDR1 SGHTA, CDR2 FQGNSA. Sequenced material: PBMCs. The chain has TRBV7-2 and TRBJ1-3; no firm D call. This TCR was sampled from a man between 18 and 35 years old in good health and CMV-seronegative. This CDR3 reads CASSLGRVSGNTIYF. The CDR3 DNA follows: TGTGCCAGCAGTTTAGGCCGGGTCTCTGGAAACACCATATATTTT.